This entry is about one TCR beta chain. This clonotype was recorded a few times. Its antigen is unknown. Nothing much larger sits one base from this clone, and base qualities are not available. The library was obtained by 5' RACE. TCRdb lists the instrument as Illumina HiSeq 2500. A second PCR of roughly 7 to 11 cycles was performed with a sample-barcoded 5' primer and a J-beta primer mix. A template-switch 5' adaptor carrying 12 random nucleotides introduced a unique molecular identifier onto each TCR beta cDNA molecule. At least 2.5 million CDR3-containing paired-end reads were obtained from each sample. First-strand cDNA synthesis was performed from all RNA using the Mint cDNA synthesis kit, with priming by a TRBC-specific oligonucleotide. Following uracil-DNA glycosylase treatment, all cDNA underwent a first 18-cycle PCR with the universal primers M1SS and BC2_uni_R. On the authors' methods: For normalization, 1 million high-quality reads, each with a distinct molecular identifier, were randomly selected from each sample. Reads with shared molecular identifiers were discarded instead of being binned into consensus sequences. MiTCR, with a Q25 quality threshold and the strictest error-elimination algorithm, was used for CDR3 identification, clonotype clustering and error correction. Lower-bound total TCR beta diversity was estimated with a nonparametric unseen species model using Euler transformation. TCRdb reran the public reads through fastp at Q25 and MiXCR, keeping productive beta chains. Every entry covers one CDR3 protein and lists the most common genes and DNA from its rows. The V and J calls follow TCRdb's processing rather than the paper's. The sample data list approximately 1.5 million distinct CDR3 sequences, and 30% to 35% of these were observed just once. The top ten hold 11% of the sample.

V is pared back by 5 bases and J by 7 bases, with 24 bases lying between the germline termini. Counted from cysteine to phenylalanine, this CDR3 has 16 amino acids. CDR3 DNA only is kept here, 48 bases in frame from base 1. For CDR1 and CDR2, the germline V gene (reference sequence) lists SEHNR and FQNEAQ. This sample stems from a study of blood T cells in healthy people across ages (dated by TCRdb to about 2015). With respect to the entire study: In model experiments, template switching captured roughly one uniquely barcoded TCR beta cDNA molecule for every two T cells. For two donors (one aged 18 to 29 and one aged 80 or older), the study analyzed two additional independent replicas of 1 million unique cDNA reads from the same blood draw. To track age-related changes in TCR beta repertoire diversity, the study relied on deep sequencing normalized with unique cDNA molecular identifiers. To avoid experimental bias, donors of different ages were randomly spread across the sequencing lanes. The donors were split into four age groups: young (average 16 years), middle-aged (roughly 39), aged (over 55) and long-lived (approximately 80). Broad study findings and their caveats: There was a strong correlation between observed TCR beta diversity and the percentage of naive T cells measured by flow cytometry. Bulk unsorted PBMC profiling prevented conclusive comparison of naive and antigen-experienced compartments. Observed TCR beta diversity per million T cells fell roughly linearly with age, and a significant reduction was already apparent by age around 40. Compared with the aged group, the long-lived group had more naive CD4+ T cells, fewer expanded clones and increased TCR diversity, suggesting age selection. Estimates of total diversity based on one million sequenced T cells were considered lower bounds and underestimates. Donor CMV infection status was unknown, potentially confounding age-related changes in expanded clonotypes.

Systemically healthy Caucasian individuals from Russia, 39 in total and aged 6 to 90 years, were included as donors. Each donor gave ten milliliters of peripheral blood, collected into EDTA-treated Vacutainer tubes. Ficoll-Paque density-gradient centrifugation was used to isolate PBMCs, with at least 6 million obtained per sample. Total RNA, at least 6 micrograms per sample, was extracted from PBMCs with Trizol reagent. Naive CD45RAhigh/CD27high T cell percentages were measured by flow cytometry on a PBMC aliquot from every donor. This receptor was obtained from a young woman in good health. Sample: blood. The sequence joins TRBV7-9 to TRBJ2-7, and perhaps TRBD1 as D gene, on 8 matching bases. The nucleotide sequence is TGTGCCAGCAGCGGACAGGGACTACGCCTCCCTGGTGAGCAGTACTTC. It encodes CASSGQGLRLPGEQYF.